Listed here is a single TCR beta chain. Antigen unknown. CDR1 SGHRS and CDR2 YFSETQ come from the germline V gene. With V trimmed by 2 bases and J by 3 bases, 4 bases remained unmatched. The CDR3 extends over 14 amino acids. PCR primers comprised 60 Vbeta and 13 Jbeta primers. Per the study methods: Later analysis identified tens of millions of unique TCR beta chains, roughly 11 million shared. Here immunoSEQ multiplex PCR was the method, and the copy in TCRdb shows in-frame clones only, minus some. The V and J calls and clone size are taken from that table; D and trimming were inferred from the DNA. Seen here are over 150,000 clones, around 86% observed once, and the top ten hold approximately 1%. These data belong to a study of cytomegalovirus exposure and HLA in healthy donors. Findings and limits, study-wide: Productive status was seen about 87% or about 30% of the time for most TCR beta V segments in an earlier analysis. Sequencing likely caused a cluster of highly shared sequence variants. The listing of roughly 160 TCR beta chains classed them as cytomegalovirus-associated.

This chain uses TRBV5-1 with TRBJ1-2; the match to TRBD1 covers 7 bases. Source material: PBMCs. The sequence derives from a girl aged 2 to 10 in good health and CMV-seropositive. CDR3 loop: CASSLTGTDYGYTF. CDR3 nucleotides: TGCGCCAGCAGCTTAACCGGGACAGACTATGGCTACACCTTC. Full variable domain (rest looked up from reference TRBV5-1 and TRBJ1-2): KAGVTQTPRYLIKTRGQQVTLSCSPISGHRSVSWYQQTPGQGLQFLFEYFSETQRNKGNFPGRFSGRQFSNSRSEMNVSTLELGDSALYLCASSLTGTDYGYTFGSGTRLTVV.